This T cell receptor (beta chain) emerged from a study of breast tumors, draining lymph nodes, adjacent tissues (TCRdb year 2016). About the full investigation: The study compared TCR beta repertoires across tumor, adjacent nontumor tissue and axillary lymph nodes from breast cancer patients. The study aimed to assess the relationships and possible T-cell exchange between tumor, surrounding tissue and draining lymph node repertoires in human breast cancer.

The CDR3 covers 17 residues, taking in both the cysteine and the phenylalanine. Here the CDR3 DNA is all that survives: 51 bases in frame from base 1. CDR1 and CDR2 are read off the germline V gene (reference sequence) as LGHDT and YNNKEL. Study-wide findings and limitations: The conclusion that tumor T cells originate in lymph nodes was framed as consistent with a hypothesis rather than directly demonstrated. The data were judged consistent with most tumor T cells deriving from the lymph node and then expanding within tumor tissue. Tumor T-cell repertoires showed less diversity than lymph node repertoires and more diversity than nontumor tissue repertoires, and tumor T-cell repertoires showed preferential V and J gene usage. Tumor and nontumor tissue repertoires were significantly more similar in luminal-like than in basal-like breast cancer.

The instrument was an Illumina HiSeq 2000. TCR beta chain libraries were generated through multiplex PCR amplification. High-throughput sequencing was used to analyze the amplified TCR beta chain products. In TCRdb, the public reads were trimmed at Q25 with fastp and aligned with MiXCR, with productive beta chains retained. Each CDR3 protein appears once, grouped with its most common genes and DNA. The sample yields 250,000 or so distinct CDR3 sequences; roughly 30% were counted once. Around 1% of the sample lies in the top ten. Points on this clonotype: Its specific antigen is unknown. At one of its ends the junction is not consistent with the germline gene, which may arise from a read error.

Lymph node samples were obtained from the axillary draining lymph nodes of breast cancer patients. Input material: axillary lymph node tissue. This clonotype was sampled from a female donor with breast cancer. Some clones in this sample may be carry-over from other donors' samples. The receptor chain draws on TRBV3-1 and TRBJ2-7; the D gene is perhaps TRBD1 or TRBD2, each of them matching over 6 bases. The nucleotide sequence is TGTGCCAGCAGCCCAACCCCCGGGGGCGGGGCTGACTACGGGCAGTACTTC. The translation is CASSPTPGGGADYGQYF.